This TCR beta chain was identified during a study of T cells in Graves' hyperthyroidism and ophthalmopathy. This clonotype came up many times. The CDR3 regions of TCR beta were amplified from RNA transcripts. HTBI primers drove first-round RT-PCR of the TCR CDR3. One entry per CDR3 protein, called by TCRdb with MiXCR from the multiplex PCR reads. The sample records about 250,000 distinct CDR3 sequences, more than 20% being singletons. Germline assignment: CDR1 KGHDR and CDR2 SFDVKD. Trimming pared 4 bases from V and 3 bases from J, leaving 9 bases between. The CDR3 has 13 residues. The chain couples TRBV24-1 to TRBJ2-7; TRBD1 might be the D (6 bases). Sequencing was performed on blood. This TCR was recovered from a woman between 40 and 55 years old with Graves' ophthalmopathy. As DNA, the CDR3 is TGTGCCACCAGTGAACCGGACAGCTACGAGCAGTACTTC. Protein sequence: CATSEPDSYEQYF.